The 9 T cell receptor beta chains below all came from one sample that was sequenced in a study of blood T cell repertoires in COVID-19. Generated by immunoSEQ multiplex PCR, the TCRdb table keeps only in-frame clones and is missing some. The sample carries around 56,000 clones, about nine tenths recorded once. Source material: peripheral blood. The receptors were gathered from a man older than 75 with acute or convalescent COVID-19.

The V gene is TRBV5-1, the J gene TRBJ2-7; D call uncertain. Germline lookup yields CDR1 SGHRS and CDR2 YFSETQ. The CDR3 consists of 14 residues. Trimming pared 2 bases from V and 3 bases from J, leaving 12 bases between. The CDR3 DNA sequence: TGCGCCAGCAGCTTTGCCGAGGTCGGCTACGAGCAGTACTTC. It codes for CASSFAEVGYEQYF.

The rearrangement joins TRBV11-2 to TRBJ2-7; D is perhaps TRBD1 (6 bases). The germline CDR1 and CDR2 sequences are SGHAT and FQNNGV. CDR3 length: 13 amino acids. Trimming pared 8 bases from V and 3 bases from J, leaving 14 bases between. The CDR3 spells CASARQEDYEQYF. The DNA for the CDR3 is TGTGCCAGCGCCCGACAGGAGGACTACGAGCAGTACTTC.

J is TRBJ2-5 and V is TRBV24-1; 7 bases align to TRBD1. Germline V gives CDR1 KGHDR, CDR2 SFDVKD. CDR3 length: 15 residues. After removal of 4 bases from V and 1 base from J, the junction contained 5 bases not matched to a gene. CDR3: CATSEYRGSQETQYF. The CDR3 bases are TGTGCCACCAGTGAATACAGGGGATCCCAAGAGACCCAGTACTTC.

This clone appeared a single time. This chain uses TRBV19 with TRBJ2-7, with D perhaps TRBD2 (6 bases). Trimming removed 3 bases at V and 1 base at J, with 13 bases between. CDR1 LNHDA and CDR2 SQIVND come from the germline V gene (reference sequence). CDR3 length equals 15 residues. In DNA, the CDR3 is TGTGCCAGTAGTATCGGTAGGGGAGGATCCTACGAGCAGTACTTC. The encoded protein is CASSIGRGGSYEQYF.

The V call is TRBV5-1, the J call TRBJ2-7; maybe TRBD1 (7 bases). The ends were cut back, 2 bases at V and 4 bases at J, with 13 bases in the middle. The CDR3 extends over 14 amino acids. The germline V gene encodes CDR1 SGHRS and CDR2 YFSETQ. CDR3 in amino acids: CASSLDRAGYEQYF. The DNA for the CDR3 is TGCGCCAGCAGCTTAGACAGGGCGGGATACGAGCAGTACTTC.

V usage is TRBV30 and J usage is TRBJ2-1, with TRBD2 identical over 11 bases. Germline CDR1 GTSNPN, CDR2 SVGIG (reference sequence). V dropped 2 bases and J dropped 4; count of bases not matched to a gene: 4. There are 15 residues in the CDR3. CDR3 sequence reads: CAWSPGTSGYNEQFF. The CDR3 DNA follows: TGTGCCTGGAGTCCCGGGACTAGCGGTTACAATGAGCAGTTCTTC.

The chain couples TRBV3-1 (or the pseudogene TRBV3-2) to TRBJ2-3; 7 nucleotides align to TRBD2. The CDR3 covers 13 residues. CDR1 LGHDT and CDR2 YNNKEL come from the germline V gene (reference sequence). V trimming: 6 bases; J trimming: 2 bases; junction bases outside the gene matches: 2. CDR3 region: CASSGTNTDTQYF. The CDR3 coding sequence is TGTGCCAGCAGTGGGACTAACACAGATACGCAGTATTTT.

Only one count was recorded for this clone. The CDR3 loop reads CASSLASSATQYF. CDR3 nucleotide sequence: TGTGCCAGCAGCTTAGCTAGCAGCGCGACCCAGTACTTC. The chain is built from TRBV7-2 and TRBJ2-5; D is unclear. The CDR3 length is 13 residues. Trimming removed 0 bases at V and 7 bases at J, with 9 bases between. Germline CDR1 reads SGHTA; CDR2 reads FQGNSA.

The chain carries TRBV4-1 and TRBJ1-4, with D possibly matching TRBD1 (6 bases). Germline CDR1 reads MGHRA; CDR2 reads YSYEKL. Trimming left V 3 bases short and J 2 bases short, with 13 bases between. The CDR3 runs 16 residues. The CDR3 coding sequence is TGCGCCAGCAGCCAGATTGGGACACGCACTAATGAAAAACTGTTTTTT. Translation: CASSQIGTRTNEKLFF.